These T cell receptor beta chains were read from a single sample in a study of T cell responses to AZD1222 COVID-19 vaccine. The assay was immunoSEQ multiplex PCR, and TCRdb's table has in-frame clones only and misses some. The sample comprises roughly 130,000 clones, approximately 90% of which are singletons, and under 4.5% rests with the top ten. The sample consisted of peripheral blood, taken 28 days after the second AZD1222 dose. These receptor sequences come from an adult who received the AZD1222 COVID-19 vaccine. The CDR3 runs from the conserved cysteine through the conserved F or W. A D gene is named only where the DNA matches it firmly. Not all rows give a size; the values are once, few, many and, for expanded clones, a class.

d_call,v_call,j_call,clone_size,cdr3_nt,cdr3_aa
-,TRBV27,TRBJ1-5,once,TGTGCCAGCAGTCCCTATAGCAATCAGCCCCAGCATTTT,CASSPYSNQPQHF
TRBD2,TRBV18,TRBJ2-3,-,TGTGCCAGCTCACCGACTAGCCCAGATACGCAGTATTTT,CASSPTSPDTQYF
-,TRBV5-6,TRBJ2-1,-,TGTGCCAGCAGCTTGAGAGGGCCTGGTGAGCAGTTCTTC,CASSLRGPGEQFF
-,TRBV9,TRBJ1-6,-,TGTGCCAGCAGCGTAGAGACAGCAAATTCACCCCTCCACTTT,CASSVETANSPLHF
TRBD1,TRBV6-5,TRBJ2-7,-,TGTGCCAGCAGCTCCGACAGGGTGAGCTACGAGCAGTACTTC,CASSSDRVSYEQYF
TRBD2,TRBV7-2,TRBJ2-7,-,TGTGCCAGCAGCGCGGCGCTAGCGGTCTACGAGCAGTACTTC,CASSAALAVYEQYF
TRBD1,TRBV6-5,TRBJ2-3,-,TGTGCCAGCAATCGACAGGGCTTTGACACAGATACGCAGTATTTT,CASNRQGFDTDTQYF
-,TRBV5-8,TRBJ1-3,-,TGTGCCAGCAGCTTGGGCCTGTTTGGAACTGGAAACACCATATATTTT,CASSLGLFGTGNTIYF
-,TRBV10-3,TRBJ1-3,once,TGTGCCACACGCCGAGGGTCCTCCTCTGGAAACACCATATATTTT,CATRRGSSSGNTIYF
-,TRBV7-9,TRBJ1-5,-,TGTGCCAGCAGCTCTTACAGGGAACCAACCCAGCATTTT,CASSSYREPTQHF
TRBD2,TRBV5-1,TRBJ2-7,-,TGCGCCAGCAGTGACATAGCGGGAGGATACGAGCAGTACTTC,CASSDIAGGYEQYF
-,TRBV19,TRBJ1-6,few,TGTGCCAGTAAATTTTCGGGGCGCCGCTCACCCCTCCACTTT,CASKFSGRRSPLHF
-,TRBV3-1/TRBV3-2,TRBJ1-1,-,TGTGCCAGCAAATGGGAATATAACACTGAAGCTTTCTTT,CASKWEYNTEAFF
-,TRBV2,TRBJ2-7,few,TGTGCCAGCAGGGGGGGACAGAGCTCCTACGAGCAGTACTTC,CASRGGQSSYEQYF
TRBD1,TRBV10-3,TRBJ1-1,-,TGTGCCATCAGCGATTCCGCCAGGGGGTTGAACACTGAAGCTTTCTTT,CAISDSARGLNTEAFF
TRBD1,TRBV13,TRBJ2-1,-,TGTGCCAGCAGCTCGACAGGGGCCCCCGTGTTGGAGCAGTTCTTC,CASSSTGAPVLEQFF
-,TRBV4-1,TRBJ1-4,-,TGCGCCAGCAGCCAAGAATACAGGGATTTTAAAACTAATGAAAAACTGTTTTTT,CASSQEYRDFKTNEKLFF
-,TRBV4-3,TRBJ2-3,-,TGCGCCAGCAGCCAAGCGCCAGGGACAGATACGCAGTATTTT,CASSQAPGTDTQYF
TRBD1,TRBV7-2,TRBJ1-6,few,TGTGCCAGCAGACGTAATCCGGGACAGGGAGATTCACCCCTCCACTTT,CASRRNPGQGDSPLHF
-,TRBV28,TRBJ1-5,-,TGTGCCAGCAACCCCCCGGGAAATCAGCCCCAGCATTTT,CASNPPGNQPQHF
TRBD1,TRBV4-3,TRBJ1-1,-,TGCGCCAGCAGCTACGTACAGGGGGAGCGCACTGAAGCTTTCTTT,CASSYVQGERTEAFF
-,TRBV6-1,TRBJ1-5,once,TGTGCCAGCAGTGAAGGCCTTCGGCCCCAGCATTTT,CASSEGLRPQHF
TRBD1,TRBV19,TRBJ1-2,few,TGTGCCAGTAGTACAGACAGGGTTTATGGCTACACCTTC,CASSTDRVYGYTF
-,TRBV7-9,TRBJ2-7,-,TGTGCCAGCAGCCCAGGGGACGAGCAGTACTTC,CASSPGDEQYF
-,TRBV7-9,TRBJ1-2,-,TGTGCCAGCACCCAACACTATGGCTACACCTTC,CASTQHYGYTF